These T cell receptor beta chains were read from a single sample in a study of T cell changes during pregnancy in multiple sclerosis. Measured with immunoSEQ multiplex PCR; TCRdb has only the in-frame clones, and not every one. The sample shows tens of thousands of clones, around nine tenths of them seen only once. The source material was CD4+ T cells from peripheral blood mononuclear cells, sampled in the first trimester of pregnancy. These receptors were obtained from a female donor with multiple sclerosis, enrolled in a pregnancy study. CDR3s include the opening cysteine and the closing phenylalanine or tryptophan. The order of the fields is D gene, J gene, V gene, clone size, CDR3 DNA, CDR3 protein. D genes are given only for firm matches. Where a row states a size, it is once, few, many or the class of an expanded clone; other rows omit it.

d_call: NA
j_call: TRBJ1-2
v_call: TRBV5-1
clone_size: NA
cdr3_nt: TGCGCCAGCAGCTTGGTCGGGTTTGGCTACACCTTC
cdr3_aa: CASSLVGFGYTF

d_call: NA
j_call: TRBJ2-2
v_call: TRBV6-4
clone_size: NA
cdr3_nt: TGTGCCAGCAGTGAAAATGCGGGACCATACGGGGAGCTGTTTTTT
cdr3_aa: CASSENAGPYGELFF

d_call: NA
j_call: TRBJ1-1
v_call: TRBV28
clone_size: NA
cdr3_nt: TGTGCCAGCAGTTTAGGCAGGGCAGGCACTGAAGCTTTCTTT
cdr3_aa: CASSLGRAGTEAFF

d_call: NA
j_call: TRBJ2-3
v_call: TRBV7-8
clone_size: NA
cdr3_nt: TGTGCCAGCAGCGCTCAGCCACCCCTAGCAGATACGCAGTATTTT
cdr3_aa: CASSAQPPLADTQYF

d_call: TRBD2
j_call: TRBJ2-5
v_call: TRBV6-1
clone_size: NA
cdr3_nt: TGTGCCAGCCGACGGGGGGAGGAGACCCAGTACTTC
cdr3_aa: CASRRGEETQYF

d_call: NA
j_call: TRBJ2-5
v_call: TRBV4-2
clone_size: once
cdr3_nt: TGTGCCAGCAGCCAAGAGGCCGCGGGGACCCAGTACTTC
cdr3_aa: CASSQEAAGTQYF

d_call: NA
j_call: TRBJ1-1
v_call: TRBV7-6
clone_size: NA
cdr3_nt: TGTGCCAGCAGCTTAGGGACAGCAGACACTGAAGCTTTCTTT
cdr3_aa: CASSLGTADTEAFF

d_call: TRBD2
j_call: TRBJ2-1
v_call: TRBV28
clone_size: NA
cdr3_nt: TGTGCCAGCAGGGCGGGAGGCTCCTACAATGAGCAGTTCTTC
cdr3_aa: CASRAGGSYNEQFF

d_call: NA
j_call: TRBJ1-1
v_call: TRBV19
clone_size: NA
cdr3_nt: TGTGCCAGCTTAAACAGGGTACTTACTCGAATGAACACTGAAGCTTTCTTT
cdr3_aa: CASLNRVLTRMNTEAFF

d_call: TRBD1
j_call: TRBJ1-3
v_call: TRBV19
clone_size: NA
cdr3_nt: TGTGCCAACTGGGACAGGGCATGGAACACCATATATTTT
cdr3_aa: CANWDRAWNTIYF

d_call: TRBD2
j_call: TRBJ2-7
v_call: TRBV19
clone_size: NA
cdr3_nt: TGTGCCAGTAGTTTTCATACCGGACTAGGCGGCGAGCAGTACTTC
cdr3_aa: CASSFHTGLGGEQYF

d_call: NA
j_call: TRBJ2-7
v_call: TRBV6-1
clone_size: NA
cdr3_nt: TGTGCCAGCAGTTCCGCGGTCTCCTACGAGCAGTACTTC
cdr3_aa: CASSSAVSYEQYF

d_call: TRBD1
j_call: TRBJ1-2
v_call: TRBV5-1
clone_size: NA
cdr3_nt: TGCGCCAGCAGCTTGGAGGGGACAGGGTATTCCTATGGCTACACCTTC
cdr3_aa: CASSLEGTGYSYGYTF

d_call: NA
j_call: TRBJ2-3
v_call: TRBV19
clone_size: NA
cdr3_nt: TGTGCCAGTAGTATTGTGGGGAGCGCAGATACGCAGTATTTT
cdr3_aa: CASSIVGSADTQYF

d_call: NA
j_call: TRBJ2-1
v_call: TRBV29-1
clone_size: NA
cdr3_nt: TGCAGCGTTGGGAGGGGGACAGCCCACAATGAGCAGTTCTTC
cdr3_aa: CSVGRGTAHNEQFF

d_call: TRBD2
j_call: TRBJ2-1
v_call: TRBV11-1
clone_size: NA
cdr3_nt: TGTGCCAGCAGCCCCGGGACTAGCGTGAGATTCTACAATGAGCAGTTCTTC
cdr3_aa: CASSPGTSVRFYNEQFF

d_call: NA
j_call: TRBJ1-2
v_call: TRBV7-2
clone_size: NA
cdr3_nt: TGTGCTAGTGTCGGGGGGGCTGGAGGCTACACCTTC
cdr3_aa: CASVGGAGGYTF

d_call: NA
j_call: TRBJ1-2
v_call: TRBV9
clone_size: once
cdr3_nt: TGTGCCAGCAGCGTAGCTTTCCCCCCTTCTGCGAACTCCTATGGCTACACCTTC
cdr3_aa: CASSVAFPPSANSYGYTF

d_call: NA
j_call: TRBJ2-7
v_call: TRBV28
clone_size: few
cdr3_nt: TGTGGCGTTTCCAGGGACACCGGCTCCTACGAGCAGTACTTC
cdr3_aa: CGVSRDTGSYEQYF

d_call: TRBD2
j_call: TRBJ2-3
v_call: TRBV19
clone_size: NA
cdr3_nt: TGTGCCAGTAGACGAGCGGGAGGCACAGATACGCAGTATTTT
cdr3_aa: CASRRAGGTDTQYF

d_call: NA
j_call: TRBJ1-1
v_call: TRBV29-1
clone_size: NA
cdr3_nt: TGCAGCGTTGATTTGGCTTCTGAAGCTTTCTTT
cdr3_aa: CSVDLASEAFF

d_call: TRBD2
j_call: TRBJ2-7
v_call: TRBV19
clone_size: NA
cdr3_nt: TGTGCCACGAAGGGGACTAGCGGCGTCGGCGAGCAGTACTTC
cdr3_aa: CATKGTSGVGEQYF

d_call: TRBD1
j_call: TRBJ1-1
v_call: TRBV29-1
clone_size: NA
cdr3_nt: TGCAGCGTTGGGACAGGAGGGGACACTGAAGCTTTCTTT
cdr3_aa: CSVGTGGDTEAFF